This entry lists 14 T cell receptor beta chains sequenced from one sample in a study of shared clonotypes between healthy human individuals. Some clones are missing from TCRdb's copy, which holds only in-frame ones; the method was immunoSEQ multiplex PCR. This sample has 2 million to 3 million clones, with approximately 92% found just once. The sequencing input was naive CD4+ T cells sorted from blood. Subset here: CD45RA+ positively selected. The receptors derive from a man between 18 and 29 years old in good health.

J is TRBJ2-3 and V is TRBV7-2; weak D call: TRBD2 (5 bases). This CDR3 contains 13 residues. The germline V gene encodes CDR1 SGHTA and CDR2 FQGNSA. V lost 3 bases and J lost 9, with 13 bases in between. CDR3 sequence: CASSFAGLETQYF. In nucleotides, the CDR3 is TGTGCCAGCAGCTTCGCTGGACTCGAAACGCAGTATTTT.

The chain carries TRBV4-2 and TRBJ1-6, with unresolved D. Germline V gives CDR1 LGHNA, CDR2 YNFKEQ. V lost 3 bases and J 2 bases, leaving 5 bases between the germline ends. The CDR3 is 14 amino acids. The CDR3 region is CASSQGAYNSPLHF. CDR3 bases: TGTGCCAGCAGCCAGGGAGCCTATAATTCACCCCTCCACTTT.

This clone was seen once. This chain links TRBV5-1 with TRBJ2-2; D might be TRBD1 (5 bases). The germline gives CDR1 SGHRS, CDR2 YFSETQ. CDR3 size: 14 residues. Trimming stripped 7 bases from V and 7 bases from J, with 17 bases between. In DNA form, the CDR3 reads TGCGCCAGCTCCGCGCAGGGTTTCGGCGGGGAGCTGTTTTTT. It encodes CASSAQGFGGELFF.

The chain joins TRBV5-1 to TRBJ2-3, with D perhaps matching TRBD2 (5 bases). This CDR3 is 14 amino acids long. Germline CDR1 is SGHRS and CDR2 is YFSETQ. Trimming pared 0 bases from V and 4 bases from J, leaving 9 bases between. CDR3 loop: CASSLALAADTQYF. The CDR3 DNA is TGCGCCAGCAGCTTGGCCCTAGCAGCAGATACGCAGTATTTT.

V is TRBV5-1 and J is TRBJ2-7; 8 bases fit TRBD2. The trim removed 0 bases at V and 4 bases at J, leaving 9 bases unmatched. Germline CDR1 SGHRS, CDR2 YFSETQ. CDR3 length equals 16 residues. The DNA for the CDR3 is TGCGCCAGCAGCTTGGGCGGTAGCGGGGCGACATACGAGCAGTACTTC. It codes for CASSLGGSGATYEQYF.

A remark on this clone: This same CDR3 is encoded by further DNA sequences in the sample. The chain uses TRBV6-6 and TRBJ1-2; no clear D. The CDR3 has 13 residues. The germline gives CDR1 MNHNY, CDR2 SVGAGI (reference sequence). The germline V and J ends were trimmed by 0 bases and 7 bases, with 9 bases remaining between them. CDR3 DNA sequence: TGTGCCAGCAGTTACTCGGGTACCGGTGGCTACACCTTC. Protein sequence: CASSYSGTGGYTF.

This clone was picked up a small number of times. The chain couples TRBV30 to TRBJ2-7; a possible D gene is TRBD2 (6 bases). The CDR3 has 12 residues. Trimming shortened V by 2 bases and J by 2 bases, and 7 bases separated the two germline ends. From germline, CDR1 is GTSNPN and CDR2 SVGIG (reference sequence). The CDR3 nucleotides are TGTGCCTGGAGTACTAGCACCTACGAGCAGTACTTC. Translated, it gives CAWSTSTYEQYF.

To note about this clone: Mismatch with germline at one junction end may stem from a read error. This rearrangement joins TRBV5-6 to TRBJ2-5; 9 nucleotides line up with TRBD2. The germline gives CDR1 SGHDT, CDR2 YYEEEE. The CDR3 totals 19 residues. CDR3 region: CATSLRRSGRLGGQETQYF. The CDR3, as DNA: TGTGCCACCAGCTTAAGGCGTAGCGGGAGATTAGGGGGCCAAGAGACCCAGTACTTC.

This rearrangement joins TRBV6-5 to TRBJ2-1; 7 bases fit TRBD1. Germline V CDR1 and CDR2: MNHEY, SVGAGI. V lost 7 bases to trimming and J lost 8 bases; unmatched junction nucleotides: 14. This CDR3 is 15 amino acids long. The CDR3 loop reads CASTPPTGPAYEQFF. The CDR3 nucleotides are TGTGCCAGCACCCCCCCGACAGGGCCAGCATATGAGCAGTTCTTC.

To note about this clone: This specimen includes other DNA sequences encoding the same CDR3. The chain carries TRBV18 and TRBJ2-7; TRBD1 agrees at 8 bases. V lost 0 bases to trimming and J lost 3 bases; unmatched junction nucleotides: 1. The CDR3 length is 14 residues. CDR1 is KGHSH and CDR2 is LQKENI in the germline V gene. The CDR3 sequence: CASSPPTGDYEQYF. DNA of the CDR3: TGTGCCAGCTCACCACCGACAGGGGACTACGAGCAGTACTTC. Full variable domain (rest looked up from reference TRBV18 and TRBJ2-7): NAGVMQNPRHLVRRRGQEARLRCSPMKGHSHVYWYRQLPEEGLKFMVYLQKENIIDESGMPKERFSAEFPKEGPSILRIQQVVRGDSAAYFCASSPPTGDYEQYFGPGTRLTVT.

The CDR3 coding sequence is TGTGCCACCGAAGGGGGGTCGCTCCGTGAAAAACTGTTTTTT. Translating it yields CATEGGSLREKLFF. The chain has TRBV19 and TRBJ1-4; D perhaps matches TRBD1 (6 bases). The CDR3 runs 14 residues. The V gene lost 10 bases and the J gene lost 7 bases, with 19 bases spanning the gap. Germline CDR1 LNHDA, CDR2 SQIVND (reference sequence).

The CDR3 nucleotides are TGTGCCAGCAGCTTCAGGGACATCGGGACTTCACCCCTCCACTTT. This encodes CASSFRDIGTSPLHF. V gene TRBV7-8 combines with J gene TRBJ1-6; D perhaps matches TRBD1 (6 bases). This CDR3 has 15 residues. The germline gives CDR1 SGHVS, CDR2 FQNEAQ. V was trimmed by 3 bases and J by 9 bases, leaving 15 bases between them. Supplemented by reference TRBV7-8 and TRBJ1-6, the full variable domain reads GAGVSQSPRYKVAKRGQDVALRCDPISGHVSLFWYQQALGQGPEFLTYFQNEAQLDKSGLPSDRFFAERPEGSVSTLKIQRTQQEDSAVYLCASSFRDIGTSPLHFGNGTRLTVT.

This chain connects TRBV4-1 to TRBJ1-6; no clear D gene. CDR3 length equals 16 residues. V lost 0 bases to trimming and J lost 10 bases, with 16 bases between them. Germline assignment: CDR1 MGHRA and CDR2 YSYEKL. The CDR3 bases are TGCGCCAGCAGCCAAGAGCTTGGGGAGGCATACTCACCCCTCCACTTT. Protein product: CASSQELGEAYSPLHF.

The chain has TRBV13 and TRBJ2-1; D possibly matches TRBD1 or TRBD2 (6 bases each). Germline values: CDR1 PRHDT, CDR2 FYEKMQ (reference sequence). This CDR3 has 13 amino acids. The germline V and J ends were trimmed by 3 bases and 6 bases, with 9 bases remaining between them. CDR3 sequence reads: CASSFEGGNEQFF. CDR3 DNA sequence: TGTGCCAGCAGCTTCGAGGGGGGCAATGAGCAGTTCTTC.